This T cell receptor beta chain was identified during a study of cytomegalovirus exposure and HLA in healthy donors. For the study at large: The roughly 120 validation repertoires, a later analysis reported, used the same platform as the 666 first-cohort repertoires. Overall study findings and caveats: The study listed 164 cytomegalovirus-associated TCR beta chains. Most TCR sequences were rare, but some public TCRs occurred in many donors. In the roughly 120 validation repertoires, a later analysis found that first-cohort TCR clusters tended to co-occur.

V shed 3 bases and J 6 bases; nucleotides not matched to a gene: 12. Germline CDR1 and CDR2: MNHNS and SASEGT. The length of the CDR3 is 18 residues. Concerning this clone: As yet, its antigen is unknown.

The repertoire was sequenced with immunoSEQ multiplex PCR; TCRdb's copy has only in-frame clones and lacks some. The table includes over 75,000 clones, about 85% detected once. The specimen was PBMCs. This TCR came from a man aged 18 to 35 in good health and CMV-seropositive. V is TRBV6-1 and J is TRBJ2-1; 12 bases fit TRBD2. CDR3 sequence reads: CASSEVNLRLAGVNEQFF. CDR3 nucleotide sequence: TGTGCCAGCAGTGAGGTAAATCTGCGACTAGCGGGAGTCAATGAGCAGTTCTTC.